The sequence of this TCR beta chain was determined in a study of radiation and T cells in renal cell carcinoma. About this clone itself: What it binds is not known.

V was clipped by 0 bases and J by 3 bases, with 5 bases between them. There are 13 residues in the CDR3. Germline assignment: CDR1 MNHNS and CDR2 SASEGT. Assay used: immunoSEQ multiplex PCR; TCRdb lists only in-frame clones, some missing. This sample has some 150,000 clones; roughly 87% occur once, and the top ten carry 10% to 15%. This sample's time point: blood 2 weeks post-SBRT. Specified treatment: 15 Gy SBRT to primary tumor, nephrectomy 4 weeks later. Overall study findings and caveats: In blood, top tumor clones expanded by 2 weeks, shrinking by 4.

Sequenced here: blood, sampled from a patient whose treatment included radiotherapy and nephrectomy. The chain carries TRBV6-1 and TRBJ1-2, with D possibly TRBD1 on 5 matching bases. The receptor was isolated from a woman in her 50s with renal cell carcinoma. CDR3 bases: TGTGCCAGCAGTGAAGCCAGGGACTATGGCTACACCTTC. Its translation is CASSEARDYGYTF.